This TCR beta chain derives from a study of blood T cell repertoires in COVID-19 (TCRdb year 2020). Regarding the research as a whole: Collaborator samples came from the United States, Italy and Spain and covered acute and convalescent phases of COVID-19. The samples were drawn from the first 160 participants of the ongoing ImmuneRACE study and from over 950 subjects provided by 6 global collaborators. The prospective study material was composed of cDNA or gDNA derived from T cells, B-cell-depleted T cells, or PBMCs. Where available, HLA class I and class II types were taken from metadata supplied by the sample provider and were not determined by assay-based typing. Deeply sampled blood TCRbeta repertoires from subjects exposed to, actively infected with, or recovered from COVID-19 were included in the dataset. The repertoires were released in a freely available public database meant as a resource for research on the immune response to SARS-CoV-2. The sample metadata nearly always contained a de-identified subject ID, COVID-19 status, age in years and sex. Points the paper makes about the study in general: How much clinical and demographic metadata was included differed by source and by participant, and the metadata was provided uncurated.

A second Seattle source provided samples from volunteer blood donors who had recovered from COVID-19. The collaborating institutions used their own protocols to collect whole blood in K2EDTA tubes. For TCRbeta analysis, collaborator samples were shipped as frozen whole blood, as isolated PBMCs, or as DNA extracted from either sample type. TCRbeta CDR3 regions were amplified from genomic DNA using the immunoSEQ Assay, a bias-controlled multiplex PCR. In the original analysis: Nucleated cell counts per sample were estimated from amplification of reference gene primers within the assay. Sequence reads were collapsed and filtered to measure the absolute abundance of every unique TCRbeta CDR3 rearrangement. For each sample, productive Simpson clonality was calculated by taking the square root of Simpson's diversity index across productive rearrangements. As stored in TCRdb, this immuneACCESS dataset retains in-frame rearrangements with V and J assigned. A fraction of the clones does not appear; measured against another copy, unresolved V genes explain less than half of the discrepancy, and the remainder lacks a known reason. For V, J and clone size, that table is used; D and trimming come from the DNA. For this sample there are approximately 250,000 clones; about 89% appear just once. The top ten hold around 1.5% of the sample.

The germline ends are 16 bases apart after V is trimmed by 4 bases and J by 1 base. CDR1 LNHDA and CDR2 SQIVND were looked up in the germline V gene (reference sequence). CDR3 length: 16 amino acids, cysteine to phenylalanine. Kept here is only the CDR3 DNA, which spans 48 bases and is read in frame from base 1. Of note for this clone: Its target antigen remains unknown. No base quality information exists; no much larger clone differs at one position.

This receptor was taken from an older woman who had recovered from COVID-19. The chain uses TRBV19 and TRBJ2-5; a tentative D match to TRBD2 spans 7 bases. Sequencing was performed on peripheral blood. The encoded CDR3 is CASSSTGRGRQETQYF. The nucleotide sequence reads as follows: TGTGCCAGTAGTAGCACGGGGCGGGGGCGCCAAGAGACCCAGTACTTC.